These 21 T cell receptor beta chains were sequenced from one sample in a study of blood T cell repertoires in COVID-19. The repertoire was sequenced with immunoSEQ multiplex PCR; TCRdb's copy has only in-frame clones and lacks some. The sample has 200,000 or so clones, around 75% seen once. What was sequenced was peripheral blood. These receptors originate from a human donor in a cohort sampled during active COVID-19.

The gene calls are TRBV6-1 and TRBJ1-2, with D possibly TRBD1 on 5 matching bases. Germline assignment: CDR1 MNHNS and CDR2 SASEGT. The CDR3 covers 14 residues. V shed 2 bases and J shed 4 bases, with 11 bases lying between them. The CDR3 loop reads CASSERGGGYGYTF. The CDR3 DNA reads as TGTGCCAGCAGTGAACGCGGGGGTGGCTATGGCTACACCTTC.

V is TRBV5-1 and J is TRBJ2-2; TRBD2 matches at 8 bases. The CDR3 totals 16 residues. Germline lookup yields CDR1 SGHRS and CDR2 YFSETQ. V was pared by 2 bases and J by 1 base, with 4 bases of the junction left unmatched. The CDR3 region has the DNA TGCGCCAGCAGCTTTGGACTAGCTATGAACACCGGGGAGCTGTTTTTT. Protein: CASSFGLAMNTGELFF.

The chain carries TRBV4-1 and TRBJ1-2, with 10 bases fitting TRBD1. Germline trimming cut 0 bases from V and 3 bases from J; bases unmatched to any gene: 1. This CDR3 contains 15 residues. Germline V gives CDR1 MGHRA, CDR2 YSYEKL. The CDR3 is CASSQDDRGHYGYTF. The CDR3 DNA reads as TGCGCCAGCAGCCAAGATGACAGGGGGCACTATGGCTACACCTTC.

The chain uses TRBV27 and TRBJ2-7; TRBD2 might be the D (5 bases). This CDR3 comprises 16 residues. The V end was cut by 3 bases, the J end by 5 bases, with 20 bases between. The germline gives CDR1 MNHEY, CDR2 SMNVEV (reference sequence). The CDR3 here is CASSFRTVPSRHEQYF. The CDR3 DNA follows: TGTGCCAGCAGTTTCCGGACTGTGCCATCCCGGCACGAGCAGTACTTC.

There are many counts of this clone. J is TRBJ1-5 and V is TRBV7-9, with 9 positions matching TRBD1. The CDR3 loop spans 17 amino acids. The germline CDR1 and CDR2 sequences are SEHNR and FQNEAQ (reference sequence). The V gene end was trimmed by 4 bases and the J gene end by 7 bases; junction bases not matched to a gene: 14. CDR3 sequence (DNA): TGTGCCAGCAGCTCAACTGCATTGGACAGGGGATGGCAGCCCCAGCATTTT. It translates to CASSSTALDRGWQPQHF.

The chain couples TRBV7-8 to TRBJ2-3, with 8 positions matching TRBD2. Germline CDR1 reads SGHVS; CDR2 reads FQNEAQ. The ends lost 0 bases at V and 3 bases at J; junction bases unmatched: 14. CDR3 size: 19 residues. The CDR3 spells CASSLATGRGSHLTDTQYF. In DNA form, the CDR3 reads TGTGCCAGCAGCTTAGCAACCGGGAGGGGGTCCCACTTAACAGATACGCAGTATTTT.

V and J are TRBV5-1 and TRBJ1-4; possibly TRBD1 for D (6 bases). V lost 3 bases, J lost 8 bases, and 14 bases lay in between. The CDR3 loop spans 14 amino acids. Germline V gene sequence: CDR1 SGHRS, CDR2 YFSETQ. The CDR3 sequence: CASSSRGEREKLFF. The CDR3 region has the DNA TGCGCCAGCAGCTCCAGGGGTGAAAGGGAAAAACTGTTTTTT.

V usage is TRBV4-3 and J usage is TRBJ2-7; D is possibly TRBD2 (5 bases). V lost 0 bases and J 3 bases, leaving 15 bases between the germline ends. The CDR3 consists of 16 residues. Germline CDR1 is LGHNA and CDR2 is YSLEER. The CDR3 loop reads CASSQDREFRGYEQYF. The CDR3 DNA reads TGCGCCAGCAGCCAAGATCGCGAGTTCCGGGGCTACGAGCAGTACTTC.

The chain uses TRBV18 and TRBJ2-5; 7 positions match TRBD1. Germline V gene data show CDR1 as KGHSH and CDR2 as LQKENI. J lost 5 bases, V lost 4 bases, and 7 bases had no gene match. The CDR3 has 14 residues. The CDR3 here is CASSLNRGQETQYF. The CDR3 coding sequence is TGTGCCAGCTCACTTAACAGGGGCCAGGAGACCCAGTACTTC. The variable domain in full, with the rest retrieved from reference TRBV18 and TRBJ2-5, is NAGVMQNPRHLVRRRGQEARLRCSPMKGHSHVYWYRQLPEEGLKFMVYLQKENIIDESGMPKERFSAEFPKEGPSILRIQQVVRGDSAAYFCASSLNRGQETQYFGPGTRLLVL.

The chain recombines TRBV21-1 with TRBJ2-7; the table gives TRBD1 as D, unverified against the DNA. TRBV21-1 is described as a pseudogene. The CDR3 totals 18 residues. Here the CDR3 reads CASSARDRGSSSSYEQYF. The CDR3 DNA is TGTGCCAGCAGCGCTCGGGACAGGGGGTCTTCCAGCTCCTACGAGCAGTACTTC.

The rearrangement joins TRBV19 to TRBJ2-7, with TRBD2 as a possible D gene (5 bases). Germline V gene lookup returns CDR1 LNHDA and CDR2 SQIVND (reference sequence). The ends were cut back, 5 bases at V and 3 bases at J, with 11 bases in the middle. There are 13 residues in the CDR3. The CDR3 coding sequence is TGTGCCAGTAGTCGACGGGGATTCTACGAGCAGTACTTC. It encodes CASSRRGFYEQYF.

V and J are TRBV5-5 and TRBJ2-7; 7 bases align to TRBD1. The germline gives CDR1 SGHKS, CDR2 YYEKEE (reference sequence). This CDR3 comprises 12 residues. Unmatched junction bases numbered 3, after V lost 4 bases and J lost 5 bases. CDR3 nucleotide sequence: TGTGCCAGCAGCCGACAGGGACACGAGCAGTACTTC. Encoded protein: CASSRQGHEQYF.

Of note for this clone: One junction end does not reproduce the germline sequence, and a read error may be involved. J is TRBJ1-2 and V is TRBV5-4; unclear D gene. Germline CDR1 and CDR2: SGHNT and YYREEE (reference sequence). CDR3 length equals 12 residues. The DNA of the CDR3 is TGTGCCACCAGCCCTTACGATAGAGGCTACACCTTC. It specifies CATSPYDRGYTF.

This clone was detected once. The CDR3 DNA sequence: TGTGCCACCAGCAGAGAACCAGGGGATACTGAAGCTTTCTTT. It codes for CATSREPGDTEAFF. V is TRBV15 and J is TRBJ1-1; TRBD1 is a possible D gene (6 bases). The germline V gene has CDR1 LNHNV and CDR2 YYDKDF (reference sequence). The CDR3 loop spans 14 amino acids. V dropped 0 bases and J dropped 5 bases, with 10 bases sitting between them.

The chain links TRBV5-1 to TRBJ2-1; 13 bases are shared with TRBD2. This CDR3 contains 14 residues. Losses at the gene ends were 4 bases for V and 15 bases for J; bases not matched to a gene: 10. Germline loops: CDR1 SGHRS, CDR2 YFSETQ. CDR3 region: CASSQGLAGPEGFF. CDR3 coding DNA: TGCGCCAGCAGCCAGGGACTAGCGGGACCCGAGGGGTTCTTC.

This clone was counted a few times. This chain joins TRBV7-8 and TRBJ2-1; the D gene is possibly TRBD2 (6 bases). The CDR3 consists of 17 residues. Germline V CDR1 and CDR2: SGHVS, FQNEAQ. The V and J ends lost 1 base and 4 bases respectively, with 17 bases between them. CDR3 in DNA: TGTGCCAGCAGCTTAGACCTAAGCGGGCGATTATACAATGAGCAGTTCTTC. Translated: CASSLDLSGRLYNEQFF.

The rearrangement links TRBV28 to TRBJ1-4; a possible D gene is TRBD1 (5 bases). CDR1 is MDHEN, CDR2 SYDVKM, per germline. V was trimmed by 6 bases and J by 0 bases, leaving 17 bases between them. CDR3 length equals 17 residues. The CDR3 reads CASRHIVGGATNEKLFF. CDR3 coding DNA: TGTGCCAGCAGACATATCGTCGGGGGTGCAACTAATGAAAAACTGTTTTTT.

V is TRBV19 and J is TRBJ1-1; weak D call: TRBD1 (5 bases). The CDR3 runs 14 residues. The V gene lost 3 bases and the J gene lost 1 base, with 9 bases spanning the gap. In germline, CDR1 is LNHDA, CDR2 SQIVND (reference sequence). The DNA of the CDR3 is TGTGCCAGTAGTATGGGCGGGGGGAACACTGAAGCTTTCTTT. Its protein product is CASSMGGGNTEAFF.

The rearrangement links TRBV5-4 to TRBJ1-3; D may be TRBD1 (5 bases). With 1 base removed from V and 2 bases from J, the gap between germline ends came to 16 bases. CDR3 length equals 17 residues. The germline V gene encodes CDR1 SGHNT and CDR2 YYREEE (reference sequence). DNA for the CDR3: TGTGCCAGCAGCTTGTCGGCACCCTTAGGGGCTGGAAACACCATATATTTT. Amino acid sequence: CASSLSAPLGAGNTIYF. Filled out from reference TRBV5-4 and TRBJ1-3, the complete variable domain reads ETGVTQSPTHLIKTRGQQVTLRCSSQSGHNTVSWYQQALGQGPQFIFQYYREEENGRGNFPPRFSGLQFPNYSSELNVNALELDDSALYLCASSLSAPLGAGNTIYFGEGSWLTVV.

The chain carries TRBV27 and TRBJ2-2; D might be TRBD1 (6 bases). Germline V gene sequence: CDR1 MNHEY, CDR2 SMNVEV (reference sequence). This CDR3 contains 15 residues. Trimming removed 7 bases from V and 6 bases from J, with 18 bases in between. The CDR3 sequence is CASTDRFGVAGELFF. The CDR3 nucleotides are TGTGCCAGCACCGACAGGTTCGGTGTCGCCGGGGAGCTGTTTTTT.

This rearrangement joins TRBV24-1 to TRBJ2-5; D may be TRBD1 (5 bases). Germline V lookup: CDR1 KGHDR, CDR2 SFDVKD. This CDR3 contains 16 residues. Trimming shortened V by 5 bases and J by 5 bases, and 20 bases separated the two germline ends. The CDR3 here is CATSATLDSQVETQYF. The CDR3, as DNA: TGTGCCACCAGTGCCACCCTCGACAGCCAGGTGGAGACCCAGTACTTC.